The entry below describes one T cell receptor (beta chain). The antigen this receptor binds is unknown. Base qualities are not at hand, and no much larger clone is one base apart. Samples from volunteer blood donors who had recovered from COVID-19 were contributed by a second Seattle source. Each collaborating institution followed its own protocols to collect whole blood in K2EDTA tubes. Collaborator samples were shipped for TCRbeta analysis as frozen whole blood, isolated PBMCs, or DNA extracted from either sample type. This entry is derived from a study of blood T cell repertoires in COVID-19 (dated by TCRdb to 2018 to 2021). Describing the broader study: The collaborator samples originated in the United States, Italy and Spain and spanned the acute and convalescent phases of COVID-19. A freely available public database, intended as a resource for researchers studying the immune response to SARS-CoV-2, is where the repertoires were released. Deeply sampled blood TCRbeta repertoires from subjects exposed to, actively infected with, or recovered from COVID-19 were included in the dataset. Where HLA class I and class II types were available, the types were taken from metadata supplied by the sample provider, not from assay-based typing. Samples were obtained from the ongoing ImmuneRACE study (first 160 participants) and from over 1,000 subjects provided by 6 global collaborators. The prospective study material was composed of cDNA or gDNA derived from T cells, B-cell-depleted T cells, or PBMCs. The sample metadata nearly always contained a de-identified subject ID, COVID-19 status, age in years and sex.

General study outcomes and caveats: The quantity of clinical and demographic metadata differed by source and by participant and was supplied without curation.

TCRbeta CDR3 regions were amplified from genomic DNA by means of the immunoSEQ Assay, a bias-controlled multiplex PCR. For the original study's pipeline: Nucleated cell counts per sample were estimated from amplification of reference gene primers within the assay. Sequence reads were collapsed and filtered to measure the absolute abundance of every unique TCRbeta CDR3 rearrangement. Productive Simpson clonality was computed per sample as the square root of Simpson's diversity index over productive rearrangements. TCRdb obtained this table from immuneACCESS and retained in-frame rearrangements with V and J assigned. These tables miss some clones; where compared with another copy, unresolved V genes account for less than half of the shortfall, and the remainder is unexplained. That table gives V, J and clone size, and the DNA gave D and trimming. The sample records 280,000 or so clones, 70% to 90% of which are singletons. Approximately 7% of the sample comes from the top ten.

The CDR3, from cysteine to phenylalanine, totals 15 residues. CDR3 DNA is the only sequence kept; it has 45 bases, read in frame from the first base. V lost 5 bases and J lost 6 bases; the stretch between them is 21 bases long. The germline V gene gives CDR1 as SGHRS and CDR2 as YFSETQ. Recombination connected TRBV5-1 to TRBJ2-7; TRBD2 could be the D gene, as 5 bases match. The clonotype comes from a woman aged 25 to 39 who had recovered from COVID-19. Sequencing used peripheral blood. CDR3 sequence: CASRLLSWEFPEQYF. Read as DNA, the sequence is TGCGCCAGCAGACTTTTATCCTGGGAGTTCCCCGAGCAGTACTTC.